This T cell receptor beta chain is drawn from a study of blood T cell repertoires in COVID-19. On the study more broadly: Samples representing acute and convalescent COVID-19 were sourced from the United States, Italy and Spain. Sources were T cells, B-cell-depleted T cells, or PBMCs; the material itself was cDNA or gDNA.

Participant-given clinical history determined each cohort assignment. Authors' data handling: Cell counts per sample came from amplifying reference gene primers. TCRdb's table, derived via immunoSEQ multiplex PCR, lists solely in-frame clones and lacks some. From that table come the V and J calls and clone size; the DNA was used to work out D and trimming. The sample records 200,000 to 250,000 clones, 80% to 85% being singletons. Trimming shortened V by 5 bases and J by 4 bases, and 15 bases separated the two germline ends. CDR1 is MRHNA, CDR2 SNTAGT, per germline. The CDR3 has 15 residues. This sequence was found in a woman aged 45-59 years with acute COVID-19. The gene calls are TRBV6-4 and TRBJ2-1; TRBD1 might be the D (8 bases). The sequenced sample consisted of PBMCs or T cells enriched from blood (not recorded which). The CDR3 DNA reads as TGTGCCAGCAGTAACACAGGGGGGGATTACAATGAGCAGTTCTTC. It encodes CASSNTGGDYNEQFF.